This T cell receptor beta chain is drawn from a study of T cell responses to AZD1222 COVID-19 vaccine. About this clone: Its cognate antigen is unknown.

General study findings and limits: Spike-spanning, vaccine-associated CD4 TCRs were dominant at 160-218 and 743-854. Nearly half of spike-specific TCRs reportedly target variant regions that are unmutated in the B.1.351 and B.1.1.7 variants.

Profiling relied on immunoSEQ multiplex PCR, and the TCRdb table lists in-frame clones only, not all of them. The sample consists of about 180,000 clones, roughly 91% of them appearing once. The V end was cut by 7 bases, the J end by 6 bases, with 13 bases between. This CDR3 has 13 residues. This TCR derives from an adult who received the AZD1222 COVID-19 vaccine. The input for sequencing was peripheral blood, taken 28 days after the second AZD1222 dose. The chain is built from TRBV12-3 or TRBV12-4 and TRBJ1-5; the D gene is possibly TRBD1 (5 bases). CDR3 in DNA: TGTGCCAGCACCACCCTCGGGGGTCAGCCCCAGCATTTT. This sequence encodes CASTTLGGQPQHF.